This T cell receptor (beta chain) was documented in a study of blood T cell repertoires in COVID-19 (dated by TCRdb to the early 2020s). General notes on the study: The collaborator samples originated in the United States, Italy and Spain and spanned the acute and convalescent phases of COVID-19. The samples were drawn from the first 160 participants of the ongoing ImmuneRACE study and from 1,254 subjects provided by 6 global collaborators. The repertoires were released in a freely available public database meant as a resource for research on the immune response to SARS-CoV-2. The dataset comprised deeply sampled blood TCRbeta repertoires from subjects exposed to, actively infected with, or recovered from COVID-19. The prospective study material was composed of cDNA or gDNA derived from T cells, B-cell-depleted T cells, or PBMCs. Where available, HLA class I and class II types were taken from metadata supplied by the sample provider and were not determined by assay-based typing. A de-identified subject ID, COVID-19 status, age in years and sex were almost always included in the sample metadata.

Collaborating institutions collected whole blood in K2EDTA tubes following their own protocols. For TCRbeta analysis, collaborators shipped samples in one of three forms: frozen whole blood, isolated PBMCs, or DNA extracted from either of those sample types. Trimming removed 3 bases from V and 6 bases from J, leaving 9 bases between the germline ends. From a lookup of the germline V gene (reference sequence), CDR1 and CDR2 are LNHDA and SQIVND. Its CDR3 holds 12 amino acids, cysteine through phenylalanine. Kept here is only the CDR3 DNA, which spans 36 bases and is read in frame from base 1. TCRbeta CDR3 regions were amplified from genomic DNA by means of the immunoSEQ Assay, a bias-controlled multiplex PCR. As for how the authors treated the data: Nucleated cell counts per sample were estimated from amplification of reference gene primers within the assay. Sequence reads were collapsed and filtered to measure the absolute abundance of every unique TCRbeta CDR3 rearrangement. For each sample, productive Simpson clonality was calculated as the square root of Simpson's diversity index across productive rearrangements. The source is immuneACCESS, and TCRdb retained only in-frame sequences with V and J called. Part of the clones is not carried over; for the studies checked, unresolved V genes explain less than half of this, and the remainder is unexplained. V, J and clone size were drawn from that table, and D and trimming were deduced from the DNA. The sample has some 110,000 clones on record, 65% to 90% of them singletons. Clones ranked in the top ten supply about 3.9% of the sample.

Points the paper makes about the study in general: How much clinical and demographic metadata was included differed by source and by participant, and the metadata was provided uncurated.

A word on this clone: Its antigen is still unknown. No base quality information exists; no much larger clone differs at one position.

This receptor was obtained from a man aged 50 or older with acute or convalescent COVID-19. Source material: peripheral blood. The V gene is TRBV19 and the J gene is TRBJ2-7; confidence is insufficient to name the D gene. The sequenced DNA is TGTGCCAGTAGTATGTTGCAGCGCGAGCAGTACTTC. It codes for CASSMLQREQYF. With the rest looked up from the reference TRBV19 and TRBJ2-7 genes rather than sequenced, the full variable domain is DGGITQSPKYLFRKEGQNVTLSCEQNLNHDAMYWYRQDPGQGLRLIYYSQIVNDFQKGDIAEGYSVSREKKESFPLTVTSAQKNPTAFYLCASSMLQREQYFGPGTRLTVT.